Following are 25 T cell receptor beta chains from one sample sequenced in a study of radiation and T cells in renal cell carcinoma. Stated treatment: treatment-naive control, cytoreductive nephrectomy. Sequencing used immunoSEQ multiplex PCR; TCRdb keeps in-frame clones, though not all of them. The table has approximately 9,300 clones, roughly 67% seen once. The source material was tumor tissue, sampled from a patient whose treatment was nephrectomy without radiotherapy. The receptors derive from a man aged 55-75 years with renal cell carcinoma.

The V gene is TRBV9, the J gene TRBJ1-2; unclear D gene. Trimming took 6 bases from V and 9 from J, leaving 24 bases between them. Germline assignment: CDR1 SGDLS and CDR2 YYNGEE. The CDR3 is 15 residues long. The CDR3 here is CASNPSEGARLCYTF. The CDR3, as DNA: TGTGCCAGCAACCCCTCGGAGGGTGCTAGGTTATGCTACACCTTC.

V is TRBV9 and J is TRBJ1-1, with a weak D call TRBD1 (5 bases). Trimming took off 0 bases at V and 3 bases at J, with 6 bases between the two ends. The CDR3 is made up of 13 amino acids. Looked up from germline, CDR1 is SGDLS and CDR2 is YYNGEE. The CDR3: CASSVEGYTEAFF. CDR3 bases: TGTGCCAGCAGCGTAGAGGGGTACACTGAAGCTTTCTTT.

This chain joins TRBV19 and TRBJ2-7; TRBD2 agrees at 7 bases. This CDR3 contains 14 residues. Germline CDR1 reads LNHDA; CDR2 reads SQIVND (reference sequence). V lost 5 bases, J lost 2 bases, and 6 bases stayed unmatched. CDR3 in DNA: TGTGCCAGTAGTTTTGGACTAGGTCCCTACGAGCAGTACTTC. Translating it yields CASSFGLGPYEQYF. Combining the CDR3 with reference TRBV19 and TRBJ2-7 gives the whole variable domain DGGITQSPKYLFRKEGQNVTLSCEQNLNHDAMYWYRQDPGQGLRLIYYSQIVNDFQKGDIAEGYSVSREKKESFPLTVTSAQKNPTAFYLCASSFGLGPYEQYFGPGTRLTVT.

This chain connects TRBV4-2 to TRBJ1-2; weak D call: TRBD1 (5 bases). V lost 0 bases, J lost 3 bases, and 14 bases lay in between. CDR3 size: 16 residues. The V gene's germline CDR1 is LGHNA and CDR2 YNFKEQ. DNA for the CDR3: TGTGCCAGCAGCCAAGATCTTAGGGGCGCGGACTATGGCTACACCTTC. This gives the protein CASSQDLRGADYGYTF.

The genes are TRBV11-2 and TRBJ2-2, with a possible D match to TRBD1 (6 bases). Germline V gene lookup returns CDR1 SGHAT and CDR2 FQNNGV. CDR3 length: 15 amino acids. Trimming cost V 5 bases and J 4 bases, with 14 bases left between them. The CDR3 DNA sequence: TGTGCCAGCAGCGTTACAGGGTTTAGCACCGGGGAGCTGTTTTTT. Translating gives CASSVTGFSTGELFF.

In this sample, this clone turned up a few times. V gene TRBV7-9 combines with J gene TRBJ1-4; maybe TRBD1 (5 bases). The CDR3 spans 17 residues. Trimming removed 4 bases at V and 5 bases at J, with 20 bases between. CDR1 SEHNR and CDR2 FQNEAQ come from the germline V gene (reference sequence). The CDR3: CASSSQGGAVLNEKLFF. CDR3 bases: TGTGCCAGCAGCTCCCAAGGAGGGGCAGTCCTCAATGAAAAACTGTTTTTT.

The chain recombines TRBV7-2 with TRBJ2-7, with TRBD1 matching 7 bases. The germline V gene has CDR1 SGHTA and CDR2 FQGNSA. This CDR3 has 14 amino acids. The junction had 7 bases not matched to a gene; V was cut back by 2 bases and J by 6 bases. CDR3 coding DNA: TGTGCCAGCAGCTTAAATGGGGCAGGGGGCGAGCAGTACTTC. This sequence encodes CASSLNGAGGEQYF.

The chain carries TRBV7-2 and TRBJ2-3; D remains unclear. CDR3 size: 14 residues. CDR1 and CDR2 (germline): SGHTA, FQGNSA. Trimming took 3 bases from V and 0 from J, leaving 7 bases between them. CDR3 sequence (DNA): TGTGCCAGCAGCTTCGGATCTAGCACAGATACGCAGTATTTT. It translates to CASSFGSSTDTQYF.

The chain has TRBV6-1 and TRBJ2-1, with D possibly being TRBD2 (6 bases). Germline V CDR1 and CDR2: MNHNS, SASEGT. This CDR3 contains 15 residues. V lost 10 bases and J 6 bases, leaving 22 bases between the germline ends. The CDR3 DNA reads TGTGCCACTAACGTTGGAGGGGCTGGGGCCAATGAGCAGTTCTTC. This gives the protein CATNVGGAGANEQFF.

This chain connects TRBV7-9 to TRBJ2-2, with D unclear. CDR1 and CDR2 from the germline V gene are SEHNR and FQNEAQ (reference sequence). Trimming took off 1 base at V and 6 bases at J, with 6 bases between the two ends. The CDR3 loop spans 13 amino acids. The CDR3: CASSLGGSGELFF. CDR3 in DNA: TGTGCCAGCAGCTTAGGGGGTTCCGGGGAGCTGTTTTTT.

This CDR3 is CASSARDRGSYEQYF. In nucleotides, the CDR3 is TGTGCCAGCAGCGCCCGGGACAGGGGTTCCTACGAGCAGTACTTC. The J gene is TRBJ2-7, the V gene TRBV7-8, with 10 positions matching TRBD1. There are 15 residues in the CDR3. V trimming: 5 bases; J trimming: 1 base; junction bases outside the gene matches: 5. Germline CDR1 and CDR2: SGHVS and FQNEAQ.

The J gene is TRBJ2-1, the V gene TRBV5-1; a possible D gene is TRBD2 (6 bases). Deletions cut 2 bases from V and 10 bases from J, with 10 bases between. The CDR3 spans 12 residues. Germline V gene sequence: CDR1 SGHRS, CDR2 YFSETQ. CDR3 DNA sequence: TGCGCCAGCAGCTTACCGGACTACGAGCAGTTCTTC. The encoded protein is CASSLPDYEQFF. Together with reference TRBV5-1 and TRBJ2-1, the CDR3 gives the full variable domain: KAGVTQTPRYLIKTRGQQVTLSCSPISGHRSVSWYQQTPGQGLQFLFEYFSETQRNKGNFPGRFSGRQFSNSRSEMNVSTLELGDSALYLCASSLPDYEQFFGPGTRLTVL.

The table lists this clone with a few counts. J is TRBJ1-4 and V is TRBV5-1; D ambiguous. V dropped 5 bases and J dropped 0 bases, with 11 bases sitting between them. Germline CDR1 SGHRS, CDR2 YFSETQ. The CDR3 consists of 15 residues. The CDR3 DNA is TGCGCCAGCAGTGAAACGGTCGCAACTAATGAAAAACTGTTTTTT. It codes for CASSETVATNEKLFF.

Worth noting for this clone: The sample has other DNA sequences that encode this CDR3 too. This chain links TRBV25-1 with TRBJ2-3; D is unclear. V was shortened by 1 base and J by 2 bases, with 7 bases between the two germline ends. The CDR3 length is 14 residues. Germline CDR1 reads MGHDK; CDR2 reads SYGVNS. CDR3 sequence (DNA): TGTGCCAGCAGTGAATTTTCCCTCACAGATACGCAGTATTTT. Encoded protein: CASSEFSLTDTQYF. Using reference TRBV25-1 and TRBJ2-3 for the parts outside the CDR3, the full variable domain is EADIYQTPRYLVIGTGKKITLECSQTMGHDKMYWYQQDPGMELHLIHYSYGVNSTEKGDLSSESTVSRIRTEHFPLTLESARPSHTSQYLCASSEFSLTDTQYFGPGTRLTVL.

The chain uses TRBV28 and TRBJ1-4, with no clear D. Germline V gene lookup returns CDR1 MDHEN and CDR2 SYDVKM. This CDR3 is built from 15 residues. Trimming stripped 6 bases from V and 4 bases from J, with 15 bases between. This CDR3 is CASRYGLGFNEKLFF. The CDR3 bases are TGTGCCAGCAGGTACGGCCTTGGATTTAATGAAAAACTGTTTTTT.

The V gene is TRBV18, the J gene TRBJ2-3, with D hard to call. Trimming removed 3 bases at V and 0 bases at J, with 7 bases between. Germline-derived CDR1 and CDR2 are KGHSH and LQKENI. The CDR3 length is 14 residues. CDR3 residues: CASSPTVSTDTQYF. Here the CDR3 DNA reads TGTGCCAGCTCACCCACCGTGAGCACAGATACGCAGTATTTT.

The chain has TRBV21-1 and TRBJ1-5. TRBV21-1 counts as a pseudogene. The CDR3 extends over 13 amino acids. The CDR3 nucleotides read TGTGCCAGCAGCAATTTGGAAGGGCAGCCCCAGCATTTT. It encodes CASSNLEGQPQHF.

The chain joins TRBV10-3 to TRBJ1-6; D not certain. V was cut by 3 bases and J by 8 bases, with 11 bases left in between. There are 14 residues in the CDR3. The germline gives CDR1 ENHRY, CDR2 SYGVKD. CDR3 bases: TGTGCCATCAGTGACACCGGCGGGGATTCACCCCTCCACTTT. This encodes CAISDTGGDSPLHF.

The V gene is TRBV5-6, the J gene TRBJ2-5; 7 bases line up with TRBD1. V shed 0 bases, J shed 4 bases, and the junction held 0 bases outside the gene matches. Germline V gene data show CDR1 as SGHDT and CDR2 as YYEEEE. The CDR3 spans 13 residues. In DNA, the CDR3 is TGTGCCAGCAGCTTGGGACAGGGAGAGACCCAGTACTTC. Translated: CASSLGQGETQYF.

The chain links TRBV7-3 to TRBJ2-7; unclear D gene. V was cut by 1 base and J by 6 bases, with 10 bases left in between. CDR3 length: 13 amino acids. The germline gives CDR1 SGHTA, CDR2 FQGTGA. The CDR3 sequence: CASSLSGQLEQYF. The CDR3 DNA sequence: TGTGCCAGCAGCTTAAGTGGGCAGCTCGAGCAGTACTTC.

The chain combines TRBV19 with TRBJ1-3; a weak D match, TRBD1 (5 bases). CDR1 LNHDA and CDR2 SQIVND come from the germline V gene (reference sequence). The CDR3 length is 13 residues. Trimming took off 6 bases at V and 0 bases at J, with 6 bases between the two ends. The CDR3 sequence: CASRGPSGNTIYF. CDR3 nucleotides: TGTGCCAGTAGGGGACCCTCTGGAAACACCATATATTTT.

The V call is TRBV5-4, the J call TRBJ2-7; D is undetermined. This CDR3 is 12 amino acids long. Germline assignment: CDR1 SGHNT and CDR2 YYREEE (reference sequence). Trimming cost V 2 bases and J 3 bases, with 6 bases left between them. The CDR3 coding sequence is TGTGCCAGCAGCTTTGGGAACTACGAGCAGTACTTC. Its protein is CASSFGNYEQYF.

The chain carries TRBV18 and TRBJ2-1; D unclear. The V end was cut by 4 bases, the J end by 4 bases, with 14 bases between. The CDR3 spans 15 residues. In germline, CDR1 is KGHSH, CDR2 LQKENI. The CDR3 protein is CASSQQTTLYNEQFF. Written as DNA, the CDR3 is TGTGCCAGCTCACAACAGACAACCTTGTACAATGAGCAGTTCTTC.

The gene calls are TRBV30 and TRBJ2-1, with D tentatively TRBD1 (6 bases). The germline V and J ends were trimmed by 5 bases and 4 bases, with 9 bases remaining between them. The CDR3 has 12 residues. Germline values: CDR1 GTSNPN, CDR2 SVGIG (reference sequence). In DNA, the CDR3 is TGTGCCTGGGGGGGACAATACAATGAGCAGTTCTTC. Encoded protein: CAWGGQYNEQFF. The variable domain in full, with the rest retrieved from reference TRBV30 and TRBJ2-1, is SQTIHQWPATLVQPVGSPLSLECTVEGTSNPNLYWYRQAAGRGLQLLFYSVGIGQISSEVPQNLSASRPQDRQFILSSKKLLLSDSGFYLCAWGGQYNEQFFGPGTRLTVL.

J is TRBJ1-1 and V is TRBV5-4, with no clear D. The length of the CDR3 is 13 residues. V was shortened by 0 bases and J by 4 bases, with 7 bases between the two germline ends. The germline V gene encodes CDR1 SGHNT and CDR2 YYREEE (reference sequence). The CDR3 bases are TGTGCCAGCAGCTTGGATCCAGCCACTGAAGCTTTCTTT. Translated: CASSLDPATEAFF.